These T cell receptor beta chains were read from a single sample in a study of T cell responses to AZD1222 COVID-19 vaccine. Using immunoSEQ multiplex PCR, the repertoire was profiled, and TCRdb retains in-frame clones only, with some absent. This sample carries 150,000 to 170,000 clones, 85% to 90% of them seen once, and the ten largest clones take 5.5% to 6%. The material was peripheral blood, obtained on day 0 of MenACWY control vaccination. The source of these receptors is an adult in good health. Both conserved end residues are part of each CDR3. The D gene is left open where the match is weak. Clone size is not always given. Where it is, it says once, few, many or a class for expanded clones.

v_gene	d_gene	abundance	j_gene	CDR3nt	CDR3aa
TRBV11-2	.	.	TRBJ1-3	TGTGCCAGCCGTATGTCCGGAAACACCATATATTTT	CASRMSGNTIYF
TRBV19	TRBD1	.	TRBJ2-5	TGTGCCAGTCGGAACAGGGGGCTCGGGGAGACCCAGTACTTC	CASRNRGLGETQYF
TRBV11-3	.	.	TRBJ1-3	TGTGCCAGCGCACAGGGAGCGAGAAACACCATATATTTT	CASAQGARNTIYF
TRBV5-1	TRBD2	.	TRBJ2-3	TGCGCCAGCAGCCAAGAGCGGGGGGATACGCAGTATTTT	CASSQERGDTQYF
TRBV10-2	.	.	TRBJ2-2	TGCGCCAGCAGTGACGGGACTCTGAGTGGCGGGGAGCTGTTTTTT	CASSDGTLSGGELFF
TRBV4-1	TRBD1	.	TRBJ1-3	TGCGCCAGCAGCCAGGGACAGGTGATCTCTGGAAACACCATATATTTT	CASSQGQVISGNTIYF
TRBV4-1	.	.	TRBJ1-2	TGCGCCAGCAGCCAAGCGAAGAGCGGCTACACCTTC	CASSQAKSGYTF
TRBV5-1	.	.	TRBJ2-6	TGCGCCAGCAGGGACACCTCTGGGGCCAACGTCCTGACTTTC	CASRDTSGANVLTF
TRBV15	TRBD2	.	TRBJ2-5	TGTGCCACCAGCAGAACAAGCGGGGTGGGGGAGACCCAGTACTTC	CATSRTSGVGETQYF
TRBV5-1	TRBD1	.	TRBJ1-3	TGCGCCAGCAGCCCGGGAGGTTTACAGGGGCGCTCTGGAAACACCATATATTTT	CASSPGGLQGRSGNTIYF
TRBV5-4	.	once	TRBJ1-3	TGTGCCAGCAGCCCCCAAGGGCCTGGAAATACCATATATTTT	CASSPQGPGNTIYF
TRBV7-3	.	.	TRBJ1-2	TGTGCCAGCAGCTCCGGGACATCTAACTATGGCTACACCTTC	CASSSGTSNYGYTF
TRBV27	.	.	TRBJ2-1	TGTGCCAGCAGTTCCGGGACGGGCTACAATGAGCAGTTCTTC	CASSSGTGYNEQFF
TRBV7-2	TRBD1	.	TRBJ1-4	TGTGCCAGCAGCAAGGACAGGGCAAACGAAAAACTGTTTTTT	CASSKDRANEKLFF
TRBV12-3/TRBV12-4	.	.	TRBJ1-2	TGTGCCAGCAGTTTAATGGCAGGGGAAGGCTACACCTTC	CASSLMAGEGYTF
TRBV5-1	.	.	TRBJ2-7	TGCGCCAGCAGCTTACCCTTGGACAGCCGCTACGAGCAGTACTTC	CASSLPLDSRYEQYF
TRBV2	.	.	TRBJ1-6	TGTGCCAGCAGTGAAAACCCGGGGCTGGGTAATTCACCCCTCCACTTT	CASSENPGLGNSPLHF
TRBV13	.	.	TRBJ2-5	TGTGCCAGCAGCTTAGCGGGAGTGCAAGAGACCCAGTACTTC	CASSLAGVQETQYF
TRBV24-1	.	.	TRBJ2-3	TGTGCCACCAGTGGACTCGGGGGGCCGGGCACAGATACGCAGTATTTT	CATSGLGGPGTDTQYF
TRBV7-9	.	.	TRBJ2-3	TGTGCCAGCAGCTTAGATAACGGATGGGGCCCAGATACGCAGTATTTT	CASSLDNGWGPDTQYF
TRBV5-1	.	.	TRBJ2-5	TGCGCCAGCAGTCAAAGGGCGGAGACCCAGTACTTC	CASSQRAETQYF
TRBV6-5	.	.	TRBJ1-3	TGTGCCAGCAGCCTGGGCAACGGGGCTGGAAACACCATATATTTT	CASSLGNGAGNTIYF
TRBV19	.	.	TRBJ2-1	TGTGCCAGTAGTCCATCTCGGGTCATCGATGAGCAGTTCTTC	CASSPSRVIDEQFF
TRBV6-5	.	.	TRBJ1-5	TGTGCCAGCAGTCGGCAGGCAAATCAGCCCCAGCATTTT	CASSRQANQPQHF
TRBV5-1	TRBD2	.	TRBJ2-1	TGCGCCAGCAGCTCCGGACTAGACACACGCAATGAGCAGTTCTTC	CASSSGLDTRNEQFF
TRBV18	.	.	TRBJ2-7	TGTGCCAGCTCAACCGGGCCGGCCTACGAGCAGTACTTC	CASSTGPAYEQYF
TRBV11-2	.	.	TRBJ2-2	TGTGCCAGCAGCTTAGACATAAACACCGGGGAGCTGTTTTTT	CASSLDINTGELFF
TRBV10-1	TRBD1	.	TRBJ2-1	TGCGCCAGCAGAAGAGGGACAGGGTCCTACAATGAGCAGTTCTTC	CASRRGTGSYNEQFF
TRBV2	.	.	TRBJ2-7	TGTGCCAGCAGTCGTACGTCCTACGAGCAGTACTTC	CASSRTSYEQYF
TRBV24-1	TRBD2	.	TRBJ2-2	TGTGCCACCAGTGATTTGGGGGAGGGGAACACCGGGGAGCTGTTTTTT	CATSDLGEGNTGELFF
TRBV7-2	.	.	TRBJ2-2	TGTGCCAGCAGCTTAGAGGGACGTAAGGCGAACACCGGGGAGCTGTTTTTT	CASSLEGRKANTGELFF
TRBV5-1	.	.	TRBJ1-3	TGCGCCAGCAGCTTAGGGTCAGGGGTACCTGGAAACACCATATATTTT	CASSLGSGVPGNTIYF
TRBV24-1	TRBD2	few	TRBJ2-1	TGTGCCACCAGTGACCCGGGGGGGGGCTCCTACAATGAGCAGTTCTTC	CATSDPGGGSYNEQFF
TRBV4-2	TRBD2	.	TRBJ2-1	TGTGCCAGCAGCCAAGAGGGACTAGCGGGGGGGATAAATGAGCAGTTCTTC	CASSQEGLAGGINEQFF
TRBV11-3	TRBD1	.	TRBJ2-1	TGTGCCAGCAGCTTAGAGGACAGGGCTTGGCAGTTCTTC	CASSLEDRAWQFF
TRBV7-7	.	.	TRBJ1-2	TGTGCTAGCAGCTTCAAACACGGGTCCCTTTCTAACTATGGCTACACCTTC	CASSFKHGSLSNYGYTF
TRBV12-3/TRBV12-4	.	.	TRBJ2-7	TGTGCCAGCAGTTTGTTAGAAGGTGAGCAGTACTTC	CASSLLEGEQYF
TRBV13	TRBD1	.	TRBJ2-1	TGTGCCAGCAGCTTGTACGACAGGGGACAAACACTGGTCAATGAGCAGTTCTTC	CASSLYDRGQTLVNEQFF
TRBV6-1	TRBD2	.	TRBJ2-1	TGTGCCAGCAGTGAAGCGACTAGCGGGAGCAATGAGCAGTTCTTC	CASSEATSGSNEQFF
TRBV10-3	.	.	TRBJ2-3	TGTGCCATCAGTGAGTCGAGGGATACGCAGTATTTT	CAISESRDTQYF
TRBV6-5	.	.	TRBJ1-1	TGTGCCAGCTACTTCAGGGAGGAAGCTTTCTTT	CASYFREEAFF
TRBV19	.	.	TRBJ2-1	TGTGCCAGTAGTCTTGGTTCTAACAATGAGCAGTTCTTC	CASSLGSNNEQFF
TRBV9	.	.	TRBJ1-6	TGTGCCAGCAGCTCCCAGGGGCTTGGAGGTTCACCCCTCCACTTT	CASSSQGLGGSPLHF
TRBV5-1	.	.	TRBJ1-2	TGCGCCAGCAGCTTGGGACAGATTCCCTATGGCTACACCTTC	CASSLGQIPYGYTF
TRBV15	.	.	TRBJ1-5	TGTGCCACCAGCAGAGATTGGCGCAGCAATCAGCCCCAGCATTTT	CATSRDWRSNQPQHF
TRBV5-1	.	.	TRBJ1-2	TGCGCCAGCAGCTCCCCGGACGGATATGGCTACACCTTC	CASSSPDGYGYTF
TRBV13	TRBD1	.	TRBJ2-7	TGTGCCAGCAGCTTGACAGGGGGGACAGGGAGTATCTACGAGCAGTACTTC	CASSLTGGTGSIYEQYF
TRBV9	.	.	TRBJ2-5	TGTGCCAGCAGCCTCTGGGGGATGCAAGAGACCCAGTACTTC	CASSLWGMQETQYF
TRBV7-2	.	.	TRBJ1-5	TGTGCCAGCAGCTTAGAGACGCTCCAGCCCCAGCATTTT	CASSLETLQPQHF
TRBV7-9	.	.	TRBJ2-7	TGTGCCAGCAGCATAAACCACGAGCAGTACTTC	CASSINHEQYF
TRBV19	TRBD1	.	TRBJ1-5	TGTGCCAGTAGTCCCTTACCGGACAGGCCTCTCAATCAGCCCCAGCATTTT	CASSPLPDRPLNQPQHF
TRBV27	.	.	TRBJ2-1	TGTGCCAGCAGTTTGGACCCAACCTACTACAATGAGCAGTTCTTC	CASSLDPTYYNEQFF